These 18 T cell receptor beta chains originate from one sample sequenced in a study of T cell repertoires in ileal Crohn's disease (dated by TCRdb to about 2019). The library came from the immunoSEQ multiplex PCR assay. TCRdb mirrors the immuneACCESS table, restricted to in-frame sequences. Some clones are absent from its copies; in checked studies, under half trace to an unresolved V gene, and the reason for the others is unknown. Within this sample are 4,000 to 5,000 clones, with 74% of them counted one time only. The top ten hold 6.9% of the sample. Sequenced sample: ileal tissue. The receptors here all came from an adult with Crohn's disease.

The genes are TRBV28 and TRBJ1-4, with D tentatively TRBD1 (6 bases). This CDR3 comprises 12 residues. Looked up from germline, CDR1 is MDHEN and CDR2 is SYDVKM. V was cut by 6 bases and J by 7 bases, with 9 bases left in between. The CDR3 coding sequence is TGTGCCAGCAGACAGGGCGGTGAAAAACTGTTTTTT. It is translated as CASRQGGEKLFF. Based on the CDR3 plus reference TRBV28 and TRBJ1-4, the full variable domain is DVKVTQSSRYLVKRTGEKVFLECVQDMDHENMFWYRQDPGLGLRLIYFSYDVKMKEKGDIPEGYSVSREKKERFSLILESASTNQTSMYLCASRQGGEKLFFGSGTQLSVL.

The J gene is TRBJ2-1, the V gene TRBV5-1, with D possibly TRBD1 on 6 matching bases. Germline V CDR1 and CDR2: SGHRS, YFSETQ. The CDR3 contains 15 residues. The V gene lost 2 bases and the J gene lost 0 bases, with 9 bases spanning the gap. CDR3 protein: CASSFTQGSYNEQFF. CDR3 DNA sequence: TGCGCCAGCAGCTTTACACAGGGCTCCTACAATGAGCAGTTCTTC.

This clone was seen just once. The V gene is TRBV19, the J gene TRBJ2-6; D is unclear. CDR3 length equals 16 residues. Trimming removed 5 bases at V and 0 bases at J, with 11 bases between. Germline V lookup: CDR1 LNHDA, CDR2 SQIVND (reference sequence). The CDR3 DNA is TGTGCCAGTAGTTCCCTAGGTAGCTCTGGGGCCAACGTCCTGACTTTC. Amino acids: CASSSLGSSGANVLTF.

The V call is TRBV5-1, the J call TRBJ2-7; the match to TRBD1 covers 9 bases. J was trimmed by 5 bases and V by 6 bases; bases with no gene match: 9. Looked up from germline, CDR1 is SGHRS and CDR2 is YFSETQ. The CDR3 totals 14 residues. CDR3 residues: CASTLWDRDHEQYF. Written as DNA, the CDR3 is TGCGCCAGCACCCTGTGGGACAGGGACCACGAGCAGTACTTC.

This clone was seen only once. The rearrangement links TRBV2 to TRBJ2-3, with D possibly being TRBD2 (7 bases). Germline lookup yields CDR1 SNHLY and CDR2 FYNNEI. Trimming cost V 7 bases and J 0 bases, with 23 bases left between them. The CDR3 extends over 18 amino acids. The CDR3 nucleotides read TGTGCCAGCACCCCTCGGGTGCGGGGGCGTACAAGCACAGATACGCAGTATTTT. Its translation: CASTPRVRGRTSTDTQYF.

This chain links TRBV6-1 with TRBJ1-2, with D perhaps TRBD1 (6 bases). Germline V lookup: CDR1 MNHNS, CDR2 SASEGT. V was shortened by 6 bases and J by 4 bases, with 18 bases between the two germline ends. The CDR3 totals 15 residues. The CDR3, as DNA: TGTGCCAGCAGCGTTAACCGGGACACTTCCTATGGCTACACCTTC. Protein product: CASSVNRDTSYGYTF.

The V gene is TRBV30, the J gene TRBJ2-7, with 7 positions matching TRBD1. CDR1 and CDR2 from the germline V gene are GTSNPN and SVGIG (reference sequence). The CDR3 is 14 amino acids. V gave up 0 bases and J gave up 3 bases; unmatched junction bases: 5. CDR3 protein: CAWSVDRSRYEQYF. In nucleotides, the CDR3 is TGTGCCTGGAGTGTGGACAGGAGCCGCTACGAGCAGTACTTC.

The gene calls are TRBV2 and TRBJ2-3, with unresolved D. CDR3 length: 14 amino acids. Germline loops: CDR1 SNHLY, CDR2 FYNNEI. V dropped 6 bases and J dropped 2 bases, with 12 bases sitting between them. The CDR3 region is CASSPLVDTDTQYF. In DNA form, the CDR3 reads TGTGCCAGCAGCCCTCTAGTGGACACAGATACGCAGTATTTT.

The chain couples TRBV11-2 to TRBJ2-2; tentative D call: TRBD2 (6 bases). The germline V gene has CDR1 SGHAT and CDR2 FQNNGV. The CDR3 spans 15 residues. V was cut by 5 bases and J by 7 bases, with 17 bases left in between. CDR3 DNA: TGTGCCAGCAGCCCCTGGGACTTGACTGTCGGGGAGCTGTTTTTT. Its translation is CASSPWDLTVGELFF.

This clone was seen only a few times. The rearrangement uses TRBV7-2 and TRBJ2-7, with TRBD2 identical over 9 bases. From germline, CDR1 is SGHTA and CDR2 FQGNSA. The J segment lost 3 bases and the V segment lost 1 base, leaving 16 bases of the junction unmatched. The CDR3 length is 19 residues. The CDR3 nucleotides are TGTGCCAGCAGCTTAGAACGGGGACGAATAGCGGGGGTAGTCTACGAGCAGTACTTC. Translating it yields CASSLERGRIAGVVYEQYF.

The CDR3 nucleotides read TGTGCCAGCAGCGTATGGGACTTCAATGAGCAGTTCTTC. Its protein product is CASSVWDFNEQFF. The chain is built from TRBV11-1 and TRBJ2-1; a possible D gene is TRBD2 (6 bases). The CDR3 sequence is 13 residues long. V lost 5 bases and J lost 6, with 11 bases in between. Germline V lookup: CDR1 SGHAT, CDR2 FQDESV (reference sequence).

The rearrangement links TRBV2 to TRBJ1-1; D possibly corresponds to TRBD1 (5 bases). The V end was cut by 6 bases, the J end by 6 bases, with 20 bases between. CDR3 length: 15 residues. Germline lookup yields CDR1 SNHLY and CDR2 FYNNEI. This chain's CDR3 is CASSPPRGFSAEAFF. CDR3 in DNA: TGTGCCAGCAGCCCCCCCCGGGGGTTCAGTGCTGAAGCTTTCTTT.

The J gene is TRBJ1-2, the V gene TRBV7-2; D gene uncertain. Germline V gene sequence: CDR1 SGHTA, CDR2 FQGNSA. The V end lost 7 bases, the J end lost 4 bases, and 13 bases lay between the germline ends. The CDR3 length is 13 residues. The CDR3 protein is CASIPGPTYGYTF. The CDR3 DNA sequence: TGTGCCAGCATCCCTGGGCCCACCTATGGCTACACCTTC. The full variable domain, rest sourced from reference TRBV7-2 and TRBJ1-2, is GAGVSQSPSNKVTEKGKDVELRCDPISGHTALYWYRQSLGQGLEFLIYFQGNSAPDKSGLPSDRFSAERTGGSVSTLTIQRTQQEDSAVYLCASIPGPTYGYTFGSGTRLTVV.

The genes are TRBV28 and TRBJ2-3; 7 positions agree with TRBD2. The CDR3 spans 13 residues. V lost 7 bases, J lost 2 bases, and 3 bases stayed unmatched. Germline CDR1 reads MDHEN; CDR2 reads SYDVKM. CDR3 amino acids: CASKAGNTDTQYF. In nucleotides, the CDR3 is TGTGCCAGCAAAGCGGGGAACACAGATACGCAGTATTTT.

The chain couples TRBV6-4 to TRBJ2-3; TRBD2 aligns across 10 bases. Germline values: CDR1 MRHNA, CDR2 SNTAGT. This CDR3 region has 16 residues. J was trimmed by 0 bases and V by 3 bases; bases with no gene match: 3. This chain's CDR3 is CASSEASGGSTDTQYF. DNA of the CDR3: TGTGCCAGCAGTGAGGCTAGCGGGGGAAGCACAGATACGCAGTATTTT.

The chain joins TRBV7-9 to TRBJ2-7; a possible D gene is TRBD2 (6 bases). Germline values: CDR1 SEHNR, CDR2 FQNEAQ (reference sequence). CDR3 size: 13 residues. The V end was cut by 1 base, the J end by 5 bases, with 9 bases between. Written as DNA, the CDR3 is TGTGCCAGCAGCTTAGATGGCGGGGACGAGCAGTACTTC. Protein: CASSLDGGDEQYF. The full variable domain, in which reference TRBV7-9 and TRBJ2-7 provide the parts outside the CDR3, is DTGVSQNPRHKITKRGQNVTFRCDPISEHNRLYWYRQTLGQGPEFLTYFQNEAQLEKSRLLSDRFSAERPKGSFSTLEIQRTEQGDSAMYLCASSLDGGDEQYFGPGTRLTVT.

This clone was counted a single time. Other DNA sequences in this sample translate to the same CDR3. The chain employs TRBV25-1 and TRBJ1-1; TRBD1 is a possible D gene (5 bases). CDR1 is MGHDK and CDR2 is SYGVNS in the germline V gene. The V end lost 5 bases, the J end lost 3 bases, and 10 bases lay between the germline ends. The CDR3 totals 13 residues. In DNA form, the CDR3 reads TGTGCCAGCAGTAGGGGTGGATACACTGAAGCTTTCTTT. Translating it yields CASSRGGYTEAFF. Together with reference TRBV25-1 and TRBJ1-1, the CDR3 gives the full variable domain: EADIYQTPRYLVIGTGKKITLECSQTMGHDKMYWYQQDPGMELHLIHYSYGVNSTEKGDLSSESTVSRIRTEHFPLTLESARPSHTSQYLCASSRGGYTEAFFGQGTRLTVV.

This sequence joins TRBV27 and TRBJ2-3, with TRBD1 identical over 9 bases. The germline gives CDR1 MNHEY, CDR2 SMNVEV (reference sequence). J was trimmed by 2 bases and V by 6 bases; bases with no gene match: 6. This CDR3 has 15 amino acids. CDR3 in amino acids: CASRYGTGITDTQYF. CDR3 coding DNA: TGTGCCAGCAGGTACGGGACAGGGATCACAGATACGCAGTATTTT.